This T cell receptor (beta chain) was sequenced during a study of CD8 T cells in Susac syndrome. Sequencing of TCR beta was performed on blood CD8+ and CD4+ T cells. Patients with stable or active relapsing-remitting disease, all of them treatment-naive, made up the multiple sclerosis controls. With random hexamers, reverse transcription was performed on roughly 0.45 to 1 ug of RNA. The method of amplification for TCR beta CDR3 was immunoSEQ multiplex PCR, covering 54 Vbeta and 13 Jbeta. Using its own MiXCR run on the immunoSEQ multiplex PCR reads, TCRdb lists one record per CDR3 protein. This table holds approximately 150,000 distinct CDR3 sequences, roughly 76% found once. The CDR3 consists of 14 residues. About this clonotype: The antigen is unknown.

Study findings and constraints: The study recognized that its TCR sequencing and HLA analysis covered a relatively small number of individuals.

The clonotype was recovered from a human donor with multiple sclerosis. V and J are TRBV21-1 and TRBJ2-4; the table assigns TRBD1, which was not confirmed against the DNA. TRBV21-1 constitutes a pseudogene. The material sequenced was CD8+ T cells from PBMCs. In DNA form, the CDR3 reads TGTGCCAGCAGCAAGGTCGGGCGGCGGAACATTCAGTACTTC. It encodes CASSKVGRRNIQYF.